This T cell receptor beta chain came from a study of blood T cells in healthy people across ages. Whole-study results and caveats: Donors of long life had a larger count of naive CD4+ cells and greater diversity than aged donors.

Next came a second PCR, run for roughly 6 to 11 cycles, which used a sample-barcoded 5' primer along with a J-beta primer mix. TCRdb reprocessed the 5' RACE reads via MiXCR and lists one record per CDR3 protein. The sample carries 630,000 or so distinct CDR3 sequences, about 32% recorded once. The CDR3 contains 15 residues. The V and J ends lost 0 bases and 3 bases respectively, with 8 bases between them. Per the germline V gene, CDR1 is MNHEY and CDR2 is SVGAGI. This clonotype was seen a few times. No antigen is known for it. This could be a read error, since a much larger clone is one nucleotide away.

The chain uses TRBV6-5 and TRBJ1-4; no definite D call. The TCR comes from a woman older than 75 in good health. The sequencing input was blood. The CDR3 DNA is TGTGCCAGCAGTTACTCCGGACGGGCTAATGAAAAACTGTTTTTT. Residues: CASSYSGRANEKLFF.